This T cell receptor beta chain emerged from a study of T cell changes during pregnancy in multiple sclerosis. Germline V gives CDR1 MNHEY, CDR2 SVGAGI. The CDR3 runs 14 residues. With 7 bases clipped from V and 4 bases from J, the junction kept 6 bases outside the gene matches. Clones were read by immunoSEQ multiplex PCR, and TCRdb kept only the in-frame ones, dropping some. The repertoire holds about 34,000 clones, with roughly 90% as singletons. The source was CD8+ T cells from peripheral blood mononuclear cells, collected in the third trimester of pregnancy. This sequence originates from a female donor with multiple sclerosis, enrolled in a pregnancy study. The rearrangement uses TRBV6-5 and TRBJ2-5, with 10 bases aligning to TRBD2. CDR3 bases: TGTGCCAGCATCAGCGGGGGGGCCTCAGAGACCCAGTACTTC. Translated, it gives CASISGGASETQYF.